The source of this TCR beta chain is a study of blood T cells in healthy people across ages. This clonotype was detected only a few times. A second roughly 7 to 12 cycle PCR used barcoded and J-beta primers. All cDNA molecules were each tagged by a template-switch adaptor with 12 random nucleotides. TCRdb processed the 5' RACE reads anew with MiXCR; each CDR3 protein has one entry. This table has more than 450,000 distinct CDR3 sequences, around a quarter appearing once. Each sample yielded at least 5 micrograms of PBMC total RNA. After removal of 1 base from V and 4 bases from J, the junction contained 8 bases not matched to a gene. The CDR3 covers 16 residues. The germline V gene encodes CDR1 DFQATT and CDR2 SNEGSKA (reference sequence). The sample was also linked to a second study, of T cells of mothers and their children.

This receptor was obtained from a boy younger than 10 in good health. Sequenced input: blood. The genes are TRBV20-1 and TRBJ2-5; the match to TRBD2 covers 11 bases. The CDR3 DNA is TGCAGTGCTAGAGTAGCGGGAGGGATCTCAATAGAGACCCAGTACTTC. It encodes CSARVAGGISIETQYF.